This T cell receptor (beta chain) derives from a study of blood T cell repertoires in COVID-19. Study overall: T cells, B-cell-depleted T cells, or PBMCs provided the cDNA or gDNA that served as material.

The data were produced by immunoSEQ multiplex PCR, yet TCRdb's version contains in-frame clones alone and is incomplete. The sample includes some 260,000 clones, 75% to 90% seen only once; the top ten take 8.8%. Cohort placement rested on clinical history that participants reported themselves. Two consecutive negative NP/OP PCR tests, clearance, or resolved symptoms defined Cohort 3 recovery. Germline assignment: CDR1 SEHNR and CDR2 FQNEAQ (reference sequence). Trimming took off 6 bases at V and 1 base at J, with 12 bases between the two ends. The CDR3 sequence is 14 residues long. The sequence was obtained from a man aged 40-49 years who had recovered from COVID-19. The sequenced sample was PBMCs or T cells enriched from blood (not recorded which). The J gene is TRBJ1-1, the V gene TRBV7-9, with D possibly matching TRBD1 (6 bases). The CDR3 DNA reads TGTGCCAGCAGTCGAAGGACAGAGAACACTGAAGCTTTCTTT. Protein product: CASSRRTENTEAFF.